These T cell receptor beta chains were read from a single sample in a study of T cell responses to AZD1222 COVID-19 vaccine. The table came from immunoSEQ multiplex PCR; TCRdb's copy has only in-frame clones and leaves some out. Altogether some 150,000 clones are present, around 92% being singletons, with the ten largest covering 2.5% to 4%. This material consisted of peripheral blood, taken 28 days after the second AZD1222 dose. Receptor source: an adult who received the AZD1222 COVID-19 vaccine. Both conserved end residues are part of each CDR3. A D gene is named only where the DNA matches it firmly. Expanded clones get a size class; other rows say once, few or many, or leave the size out.

clone_size,v_call,d_call,j_call,cdr3_aa,cdr3_nt
.,TRBV9,.,TRBJ1-1,CASSMAGLMNTEAFF,TGTGCCAGCAGTATGGCAGGGCTCATGAACACTGAAGCTTTCTTT
.,TRBV4-2,.,TRBJ2-7,CASSPLVSYEQYF,TGTGCCAGCAGCCCCCTGGTCTCCTACGAGCAGTACTTC
once,TRBV18,.,TRBJ2-7,CASSRLESYEQYF,TGTGCCAGCTCACGCTTGGAATCCTACGAGCAGTACTTC
.,TRBV27,TRBD1,TRBJ1-2,CASRMTGGVSRGYTF,TGTGCCAGCAGAATGACAGGGGGAGTGTCGAGGGGCTACACCTTC
.,TRBV5-5,.,TRBJ2-6,CASSLAMVNSGANVLTF,TGTGCCAGCAGCTTGGCTATGGTAAACTCTGGGGCCAACGTCCTGACTTTC
.,TRBV7-9,TRBD1,TRBJ1-4,CASSPTGTANEKLFF,TGTGCCAGCAGCCCCACCGGGACAGCTAATGAAAAACTGTTTTTT
.,TRBV19,TRBD1,TRBJ1-3,CASSTGQGAGNTIYF,TGTGCCAGTAGTACCGGACAGGGGGCTGGAAACACCATATATTTT
.,TRBV2,TRBD1,TRBJ2-7,CASRTGGLSYEQYF,TGTGCCAGCCGGACAGGGGGCCTCTCCTACGAGCAGTACTTC
.,TRBV25-1,.,TRBJ1-4,CASTDARSTNEKLFF,TGTGCCAGCACCGACGCGCGATCAACTAATGAAAAACTGTTTTTT
.,TRBV19,.,TRBJ2-1,CASRSGVSSYNEQFF,TGTGCCAGTCGTTCAGGGGTTAGCTCCTACAATGAGCAGTTCTTC
.,TRBV10-3,TRBD1,TRBJ1-1,CAIRGQLNTEAFF,TGTGCCATCAGGGGACAGCTGAACACTGAAGCTTTCTTT
few,TRBV29-1,TRBD1,TRBJ2-7,CSGLRQGAGEQYF,TGCAGCGGTCTCAGACAGGGGGCGGGGGAGCAGTACTTC
.,TRBV20-1,.,TRBJ1-6,CSASGESSYNSPLHF,TGCAGTGCCAGTGGGGAGAGCTCCTATAATTCACCCCTCCACTTT
once,TRBV10-3,.,TRBJ2-7,CAIGASYEQYF,TGTGCCATCGGGGCTTCCTACGAGCAGTACTTC
.,TRBV7-9,TRBD2,TRBJ2-5,CASSPRRAGVGETQYF,TGTGCCAGCAGCCCCCGGCGAGCGGGAGTTGGAGAGACCCAGTACTTC